Below are 20 T cell receptor beta chains sequenced from a single sample in a study of blood T cells in healthy people across ages. A second PCR of 7 to 11 cycles used a sample-barcoded 5' primer and a J-beta primer mix. From the 5' RACE reads, TCRdb called clonotypes with MiXCR, one entry per CDR3 protein. The repertoire holds fewer than 700,000 distinct CDR3 sequences, with 40% to 50% as singletons. Sequences were obtained from blood. All receptors come from a man aged 80 or over in good health.

This clonotype was picked up a small number of times. The rearrangement joins TRBV2 to TRBJ2-3; a possible D gene is TRBD1 (5 bases). V dropped 2 bases and J dropped 5 bases, with 11 bases sitting between them. The CDR3 length is 14 residues. CDR1 and CDR2 (germline): SNHLY, FYNNEI. CDR3 DNA: TGTGCCAGCAGTGAACGGCAGGGCAAAGATACGCAGTATTTT. It codes for CASSERQGKDTQYF.

As concerns this clonotype: A much larger clone lies a single base off, so this may be a read error. This is likely a read error, given that the CDR3 carries no conserved phenylalanine or tryptophan at its end. The V and J genes are TRBV6-2 or TRBV6-3 and TRBJ2-1; 11 bases map to TRBD1. CDR1 and CDR2 (germline): MNHEY, SVGEGT. V gave up 2 bases and J gave up 7 bases; unmatched junction bases: 7. CDR3 length equals 16 residues. The CDR3 loop is CASSYGTGGKRNEQFS. In nucleotides, the CDR3 is TGTGCCAGCAGTTACGGGACAGGGGGAAAGAGGAATGAGCAGTTCTCC.

V and J are TRBV3-1 and TRBJ2-3; 8 bases map to TRBD2. With 1 base clipped from V and 4 bases from J, the junction kept 13 bases outside the gene matches. The CDR3 has 18 amino acids. Germline V CDR1 and CDR2: LGHDT, YNNKEL (reference sequence). CDR3 DNA: TGTGCCAGCAGCCAAGTATTTACCGTAGCGGGAAGGGCAGATACGCAGTATTTT. The encoded protein is CASSQVFTVAGRADTQYF.

This sequence joins TRBV6-6 and TRBJ1-5; D is perhaps TRBD1 (6 bases). CDR1 is MNHNY and CDR2 is SVGAGI in the germline V gene (reference sequence). With 4 bases removed from V and 8 bases from J, the gap between germline ends came to 15 bases. The CDR3 contains 14 residues. The chain's CDR3 is CASSWGGGSEPQHF. The DNA of the CDR3 is TGTGCCAGCAGTTGGGGAGGGGGATCCGAGCCCCAGCATTTT.

The sample holds a few counts of this clonotype. The chain recombines TRBV5-5 with TRBJ1-1; the D is unclear. V gave up 1 base and J gave up 0 bases, with 10 bases separating them. Germline CDR1 SGHKS, CDR2 YYEKEE (reference sequence). The CDR3 is 15 residues long. The CDR3 here is CASSLQAVMNTEAFF. CDR3 in DNA: TGTGCCAGCAGCTTGCAGGCGGTCATGAACACTGAAGCTTTCTTT.

The chain recombines TRBV7-2 with TRBJ1-1, with D uncertain. Trimming shortened V by 5 bases and J by 2 bases, and 12 bases separated the two germline ends. Germline loops: CDR1 SGHTA, CDR2 FQGNSA. CDR3 length equals 14 residues. The CDR3 region is CASSKARLNTEAFF. The CDR3 DNA follows: TGTGCCAGCAGCAAGGCTCGACTTAACACTGAAGCTTTCTTT.

This chain joins TRBV4-3 and TRBJ2-7, with D perhaps given as TRBD1 or TRBD2 (6 bases each). Germline lookup yields CDR1 LGHNA and CDR2 YSLEER. The V end was cut by 0 bases, the J end by 2 bases, with 14 bases between. The CDR3 contains 16 residues. The CDR3 loop reads CASSQEFRGRTYEQYF. The DNA for the CDR3 is TGCGCCAGCAGCCAAGAATTTCGGGGGCGAACCTACGAGCAGTACTTC.

This clonotype was seen only a few times. The chain couples TRBV6-6 to TRBJ2-7; 11 bases match TRBD2. V shed 2 bases, J shed 4 bases, and the junction held 7 bases outside the gene matches. This CDR3 contains 16 residues. Germline V gene lookup returns CDR1 MNHNY and CDR2 SVGAGI (reference sequence). CDR3 bases: TGTGCCAGCAGTTACCTTACTAGCGGGAGCGGTTACGAGCAGTACTTC. It codes for CASSYLTSGSGYEQYF.

The rearrangement joins TRBV4-3 to TRBJ1-2; no clear D. With 0 bases removed from V and 10 bases from J, the gap between germline ends came to 15 bases. The CDR3 contains 14 residues. The V gene's germline CDR1 is LGHNA and CDR2 YSLEER. CDR3 residues: CASSQDTAVVSYTF. CDR3 DNA sequence: TGCGCCAGCAGCCAAGATACCGCAGTAGTGTCCTACACCTTC.

The chain links TRBV24-1 to TRBJ2-5; D gene uncertain. V lost 5 bases and J 11 bases, leaving 17 bases between the germline ends. CDR1 and CDR2 from the germline V gene are KGHDR and SFDVKD. CDR3 length: 13 residues. This CDR3 is CATSVSGLNEQYF. The CDR3 DNA sequence: TGTGCCACCAGTGTAAGTGGGCTAAATGAGCAGTACTTC.

The chain uses TRBV7-8 and TRBJ1-3; perhaps TRBD1 as D (6 bases). This CDR3 has 14 residues. V was pared by 3 bases and J by 6 bases, with 12 bases between. Germline-derived CDR1 and CDR2 are SGHVS and FQNEAQ. The CDR3 sequence: CASSFGGGKNTIYF. CDR3 coding DNA: TGTGCCAGCAGCTTTGGAGGGGGGAAAAACACCATATATTTT.

The chain couples TRBV6-5 to TRBJ2-7, with D uncertain. The germline V and J ends were trimmed by 8 bases and 1 base, with 15 bases remaining between them. Germline CDR1 and CDR2: MNHEY and SVGAGI. CDR3 size: 14 residues. CDR3 loop: CASQQNLLSYEQYF. For the CDR3, the DNA is TGTGCCAGCCAACAGAACTTACTATCCTACGAGCAGTACTTC.

In regard to this clonotype: This may be a read error, as it is one base from a much larger clone. The CDR3 loop is CTSSLGGTAGETQYF. CDR3 sequence (DNA): TGTACCAGCAGCTTAGGTGGCACAGCGGGGGAGACCCAGTACTTC. The chain carries TRBV11-2 and TRBJ2-7; TRBD2 agrees at 7 bases. Judging by the DNA end, TRBJ2-5 fits better; the J call may be wrong. This CDR3 has 15 amino acids. Germline loops: CDR1 SGHAT, CDR2 FQNNGV.

The chain recombines TRBV5-6 with TRBJ2-1; 10 bases are shared with TRBD2. V was pared by 4 bases and J by 0 bases, with 4 bases of the junction left unmatched. The germline V gene has CDR1 SGHDT and CDR2 YYEEEE. The CDR3 consists of 16 residues. This CDR3 is CASSVLAGVSYNEQFF. Written as DNA, the CDR3 is TGTGCCAGCAGCGTCCTAGCGGGGGTCTCCTACAATGAGCAGTTCTTC.

This clonotype has just a few counts. The rearrangement joins TRBV7-2 to TRBJ1-2; D remains unclear. CDR1 SGHTA and CDR2 FQGNSA come from the germline V gene. V was clipped by 1 base and J by 0 bases, with 6 bases between them. The CDR3 covers 14 residues. The CDR3: CASSLDGSNYGYTF. Written as DNA, the CDR3 is TGTGCCAGCAGCTTAGACGGGTCTAACTATGGCTACACCTTC.

This rearrangement joins TRBV6-2 or TRBV6-3 to TRBJ2-3, with 10 bases matching TRBD2. The CDR3 extends over 13 amino acids. Germline loops: CDR1 MNHEY, CDR2 SVGEGT. After removal of 8 bases from V and 4 bases from J, the junction contained 3 bases not matched to a gene. The DNA for the CDR3 is TGTGCCAGCCAGCGGGGGGGCCCAGATACGCAGTATTTT. Amino acid sequence: CASQRGGPDTQYF.

This clonotype has only a few counts. In DNA form, the CDR3 reads TGCGCCAGCAGCTTTTCTCTGACTAGCGGGGGAAACAATGAGCAGTTCTTC. Translated, it gives CASSFSLTSGGNNEQFF. The J gene is TRBJ2-1, the V gene TRBV5-1; 12 bases agree with TRBD2. CDR3 size: 17 residues. From germline, CDR1 is SGHRS and CDR2 YFSETQ. V shed 2 bases and J 5 bases; nucleotides not matched to a gene: 8.

The V gene is TRBV3-1, the J gene TRBJ2-1; the match to TRBD2 covers 10 bases. Germline-derived CDR1 and CDR2 are LGHDT and YNNKEL (reference sequence). The trim removed 2 bases at V and 7 bases at J, leaving 5 bases unmatched. The CDR3 runs to 15 residues. CDR3 residues: CASSQLAGAANEQFF. The CDR3 DNA reads as TGTGCCAGCAGCCAACTAGCGGGGGCCGCAAATGAGCAGTTCTTC.

The genes are TRBV25-1 and TRBJ2-5, with unresolved D. CDR1 and CDR2 from the germline V gene are MGHDK and SYGVNS. V shed 2 bases and J shed 11 bases, with 18 bases lying between them. The CDR3 has 14 amino acids. The CDR3 coding sequence is TGTGCCAGCAGTGAAGATGGGGTAAACAATGAGCAGTACTTC. This gives the protein CASSEDGVNNEQYF.

The J gene is TRBJ2-1, the V gene TRBV7-2; D remains unclear. Germline V gene lookup returns CDR1 SGHTA and CDR2 FQGNSA. Trimming shortened V by 5 bases and J by 6 bases, and 14 bases separated the two germline ends. The CDR3 has 14 residues. Here the CDR3 DNA reads TGTGCCAGCAGCGACCAGGTTTCGGGCAATGAGCAGTTCTTC. This sequence encodes CASSDQVSGNEQFF. Using reference TRBV7-2 and TRBJ2-1 for the parts outside the CDR3, the full variable domain is GAGVSQSPSNKVTEKGKDVELRCDPISGHTALYWYRQSLGQGLEFLIYFQGNSAPDKSGLPSDRFSAERTGGSVSTLTIQRTQQEDSAVYLCASSDQVSGNEQFFGPGTRLTVL.